The T cell receptor (beta chain) under discussion was sequenced for a study of CD8 T cells in Susac syndrome (dated by TCRdb to between 2017 and 2020). Background on the whole study: Among the Susac syndrome patients who were sequenced, clinically active disease was present in six and clinical remission was observed in under ten. Whether CD8+ T cell activation and differentiation in Susac syndrome was antigen driven was tested using repertoire sequencing. Susac syndrome patients were therapy-naive, on corticosteroids (some also receiving IVIg), or on IVIg alone at blood withdrawal.

On this clonotype itself: Its antigen is still unknown. No much larger clonotype is one base removed from it; base qualities were not supplied.

RNA was extracted using the RNeasy kit, and about 0.5 to 1 ug of the RNA was reverse transcribed with random hexamers. The immunoSEQ multiplex PCR assay, which covers 54 Vbeta and 13 Jbeta segments, was used to amplify TCR beta CDR3 regions. To correct PCR amplification bias, a synthetic template baseline was used for both primer optimization and computational correction. As for the authors' bioinformatics: Reads were annotated to V, D and J genes per IMGT and analyzed with immunoSEQ Analyzer, keeping only productive sequences. Clonality was computed as one minus Shannon entropy normalized by log2 of the number of productive unique sequences. Public and private clones were assessed among the 100 most prevalent clones of each patient and control. Susac-specific clones were defined as absent from healthy and MS cohorts, approximately 1,000 published viral clones and other ImmuneACCESS disease sequences. TCRdb reanalyzed the raw reads on its own, using fastp at Q25 for trimming and MiXCR for clone calling, and kept in-frame beta chains. One record per CDR3 amino acid sequence lists the most common genes and DNA. The V and J calls, along with clone size, are taken from TCRdb and not from the paper's own processing. This sample holds 100,000 to 150,000 distinct CDR3 sequences; over 90% were observed only once. Clones ranked in the top ten supply about 0.13% of the sample.

Findings and caveats that apply to the study as a whole: No clonal expansion was detected in the CD4+ T cell repertoire of Susac syndrome patients. The study acknowledged that relatively few individuals were included in the TCR sequencing and HLA analysis.

Peripheral blood CD8+ and CD4+ T cells from healthy donors, Susac syndrome patients and multiple sclerosis patients were profiled using high-throughput TCR beta sequencing. Recently defined diagnostic criteria for definite or probable disease were met by the Susac syndrome patients. CD8+ TEMRA cells were enriched by FACS, while bulk CD8+ and CD4+ T cells were purified by magnetic negative isolation. Blood was collected in EDTA tubes and processed within 24 hours, with PBMCs isolated through density gradient centrifugation. PBMCs intended for TCR sequencing were frozen in liquid nitrogen and were later thawed in a 37 degrees C water bath. The sorted or isolated CD4+, CD8+ and CD8+ TEMRA cells had a purity of 90% or higher. As encoded in the germline V gene, CDR1 is MNHEY while CDR2 is SVGEGT. Trimming costs V 7 bases and J 5 bases, and their ends lie 20 bases apart. The CDR3 measures 15 amino acids from cysteine to phenylalanine. Left in the record is the CDR3 DNA by itself, 45 bases read in frame from the first base.

The specimen sequenced was CD4+ T cells from PBMCs. The sequence was obtained from a human donor with Susac syndrome. The rearranged segments are TRBV6-2 or TRBV6-3 and TRBJ2-5, with TRBD1 as a weak D call on 6 bases. In nucleotides, the sequence is TGTGCCAGCAATGGACAGCCCGCCCGTCTTGAGACCCAGTACTTC. This yields the protein CASNGQPARLETQYF.